This TCR beta chain was found in a study of blood T cell repertoires in COVID-19. Study in general: COVID-19 samples, acute and convalescent, were from the United States, Italy and Spain.

With 1 base clipped from V and 6 bases from J, the junction kept 1 base outside the gene matches. Germline CDR1 reads SGHRS; CDR2 reads YFSETQ. The CDR3 contains 15 residues. In the authors' workflow: It was from reference gene primer amplification that nucleated cell counts were estimated. Assay used: immunoSEQ multiplex PCR; TCRdb lists only in-frame clones, some missing. V, J and clone size are taken as reported in that table, and D and trimming were inferred from the DNA itself. The table has 200,000 to 300,000 clones, around 88% seen once. This TCR derives from a woman in her 40s with acute COVID-19. The rearrangement uses TRBV5-1 and TRBJ2-2; the match to TRBD2 covers 12 bases. Sequencing was performed on PBMCs or T cells enriched from blood (not recorded which). The CDR3 loop reads CASSLTSGRPGELFF. CDR3 nucleotides: TGCGCCAGCAGCTTGACTAGCGGGAGGCCCGGGGAGCTGTTTTTT.